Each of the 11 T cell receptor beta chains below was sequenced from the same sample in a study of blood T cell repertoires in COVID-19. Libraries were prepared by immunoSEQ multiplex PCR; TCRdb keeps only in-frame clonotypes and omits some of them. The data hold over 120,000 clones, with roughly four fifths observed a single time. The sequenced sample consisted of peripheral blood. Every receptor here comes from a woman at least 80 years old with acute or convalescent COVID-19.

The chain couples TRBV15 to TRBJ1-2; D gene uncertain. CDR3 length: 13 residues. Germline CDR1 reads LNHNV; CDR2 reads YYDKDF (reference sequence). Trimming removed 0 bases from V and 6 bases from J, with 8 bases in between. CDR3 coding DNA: TGTGCCACCAGCAGAGATGACCGGGATGGCTACACCTTC. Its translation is CATSRDDRDGYTF. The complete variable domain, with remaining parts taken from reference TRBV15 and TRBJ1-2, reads DAMVIQNPRYQVTQFGKPVTLSCSQTLNHNVMYWYQQKSSQAPKLLFHYYDKDFNNEADTPDNFQSRRPNTSFCFLDIRSPGLGDTAMYLCATSRDDRDGYTFGSGTRLTVV.

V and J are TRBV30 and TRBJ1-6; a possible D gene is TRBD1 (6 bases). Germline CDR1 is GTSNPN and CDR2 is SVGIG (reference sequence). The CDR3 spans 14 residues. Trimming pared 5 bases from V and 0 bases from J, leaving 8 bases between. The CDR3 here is CAWSRGSYNSPLHF. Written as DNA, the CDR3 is TGTGCCTGGTCCAGGGGCTCCTATAATTCACCCCTCCACTTT.

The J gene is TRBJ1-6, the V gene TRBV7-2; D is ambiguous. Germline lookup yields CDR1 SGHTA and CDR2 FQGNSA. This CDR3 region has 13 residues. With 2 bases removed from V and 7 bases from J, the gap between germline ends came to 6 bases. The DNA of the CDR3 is TGTGCCAGCAGCTTAAGCGGAAATTCACCCCTCCACTTT. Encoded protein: CASSLSGNSPLHF.

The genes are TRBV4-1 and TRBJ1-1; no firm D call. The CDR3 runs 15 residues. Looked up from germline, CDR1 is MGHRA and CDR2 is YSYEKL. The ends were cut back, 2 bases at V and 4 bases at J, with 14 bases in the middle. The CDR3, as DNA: TGCGCCAGCAGCCAACCGTCTAAGGCGGGCACTGAAGCTTTCTTT. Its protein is CASSQPSKAGTEAFF.

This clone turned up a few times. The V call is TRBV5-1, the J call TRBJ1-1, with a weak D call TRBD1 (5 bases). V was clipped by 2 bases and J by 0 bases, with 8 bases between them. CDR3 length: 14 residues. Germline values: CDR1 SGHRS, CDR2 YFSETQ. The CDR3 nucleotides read TGCGCCAGCAGCTTTTCAGGGCTGAACACTGAAGCTTTCTTT. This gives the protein CASSFSGLNTEAFF.

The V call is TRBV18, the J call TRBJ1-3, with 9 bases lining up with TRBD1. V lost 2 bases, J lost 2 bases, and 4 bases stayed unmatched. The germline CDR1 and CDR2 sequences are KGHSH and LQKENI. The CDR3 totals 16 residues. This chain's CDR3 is CASSPGQGNAGNTIYF. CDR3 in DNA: TGTGCCAGCTCACCAGGACAGGGGAACGCTGGAAACACCATATATTTT.

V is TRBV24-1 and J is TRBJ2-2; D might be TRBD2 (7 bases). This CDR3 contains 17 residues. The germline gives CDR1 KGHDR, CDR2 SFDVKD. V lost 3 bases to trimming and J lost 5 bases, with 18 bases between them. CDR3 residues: CATSDPPGGARTGELFF. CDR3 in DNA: TGTGCCACCAGTGATCCGCCGGGGGGCGCCCGGACCGGGGAGCTGTTTTTT.

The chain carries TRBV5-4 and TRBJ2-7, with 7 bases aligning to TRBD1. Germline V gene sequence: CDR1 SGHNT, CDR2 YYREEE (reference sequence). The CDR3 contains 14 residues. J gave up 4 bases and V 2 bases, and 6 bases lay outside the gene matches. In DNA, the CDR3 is TGTGCCAGCAGCTTAGGACAGGACCAATACGAGCAGTACTTC. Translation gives CASSLGQDQYEQYF.

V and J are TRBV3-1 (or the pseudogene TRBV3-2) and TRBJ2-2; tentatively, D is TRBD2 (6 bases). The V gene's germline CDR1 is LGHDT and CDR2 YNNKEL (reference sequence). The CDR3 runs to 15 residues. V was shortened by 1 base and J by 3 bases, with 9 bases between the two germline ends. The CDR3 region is CASSQGGTYTGELFF. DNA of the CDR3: TGTGCCAGCAGCCAAGGAGGGACTTACACCGGGGAGCTGTTTTTT.

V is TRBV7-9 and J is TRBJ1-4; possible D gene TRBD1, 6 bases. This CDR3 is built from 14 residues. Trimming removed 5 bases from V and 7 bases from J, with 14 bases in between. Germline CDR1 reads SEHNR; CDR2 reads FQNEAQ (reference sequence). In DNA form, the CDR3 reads TGTGCCAGCAGCCTACAGGGAAATTCTGAAAAACTGTTTTTT. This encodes CASSLQGNSEKLFF.

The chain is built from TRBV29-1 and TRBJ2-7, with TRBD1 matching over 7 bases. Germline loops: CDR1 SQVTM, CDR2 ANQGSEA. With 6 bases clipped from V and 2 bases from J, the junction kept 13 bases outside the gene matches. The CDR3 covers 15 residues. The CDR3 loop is CSVGAHETGPYEQYF. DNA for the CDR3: TGCAGCGTCGGAGCTCATGAGACAGGGCCCTACGAGCAGTACTTC.